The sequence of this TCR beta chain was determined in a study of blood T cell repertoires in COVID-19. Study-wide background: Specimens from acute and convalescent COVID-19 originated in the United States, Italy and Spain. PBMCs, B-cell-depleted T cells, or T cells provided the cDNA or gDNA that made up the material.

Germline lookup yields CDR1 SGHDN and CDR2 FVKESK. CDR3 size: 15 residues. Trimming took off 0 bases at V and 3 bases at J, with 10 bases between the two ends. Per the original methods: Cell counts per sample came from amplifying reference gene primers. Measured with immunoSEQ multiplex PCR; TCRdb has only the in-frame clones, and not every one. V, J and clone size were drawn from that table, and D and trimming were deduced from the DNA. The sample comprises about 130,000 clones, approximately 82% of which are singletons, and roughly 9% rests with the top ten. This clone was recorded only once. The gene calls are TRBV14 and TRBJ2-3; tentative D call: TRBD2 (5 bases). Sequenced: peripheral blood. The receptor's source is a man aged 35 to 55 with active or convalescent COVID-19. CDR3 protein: CASSQDIGLTDTQYF. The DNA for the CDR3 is TGTGCCAGCAGCCAAGACATAGGACTGACAGATACGCAGTATTTT.